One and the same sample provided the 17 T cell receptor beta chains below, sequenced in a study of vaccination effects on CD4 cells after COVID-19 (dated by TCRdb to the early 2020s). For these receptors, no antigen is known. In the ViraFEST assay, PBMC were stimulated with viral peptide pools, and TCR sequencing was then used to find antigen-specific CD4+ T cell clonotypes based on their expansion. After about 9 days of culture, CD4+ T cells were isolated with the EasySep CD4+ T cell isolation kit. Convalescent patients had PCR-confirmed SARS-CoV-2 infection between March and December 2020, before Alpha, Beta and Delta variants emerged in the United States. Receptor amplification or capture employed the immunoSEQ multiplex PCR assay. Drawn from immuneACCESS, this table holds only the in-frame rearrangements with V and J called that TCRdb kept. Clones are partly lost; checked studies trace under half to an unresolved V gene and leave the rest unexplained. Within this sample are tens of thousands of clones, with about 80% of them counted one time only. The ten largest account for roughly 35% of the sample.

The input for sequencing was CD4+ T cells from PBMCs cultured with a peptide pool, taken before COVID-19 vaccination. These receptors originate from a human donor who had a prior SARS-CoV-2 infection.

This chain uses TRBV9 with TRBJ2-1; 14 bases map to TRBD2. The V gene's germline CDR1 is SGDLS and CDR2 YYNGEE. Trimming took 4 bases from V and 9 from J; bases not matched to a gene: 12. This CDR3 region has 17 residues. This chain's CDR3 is CASSIGTSGSLLREQFF. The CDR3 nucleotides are TGTGCCAGCAGCATCGGGACTAGCGGGAGCCTTCTCCGTGAGCAGTTCTTC. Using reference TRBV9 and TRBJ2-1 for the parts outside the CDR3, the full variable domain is DSGVTQTPKHLITATGQRVTLRCSPRSGDLSVYWYQQSLDQGLQFLIQYYNGEERAKGNILERFSAQQFPDLHSELNLSSLELGDSALYFCASSIGTSGSLLREQFFGPGTRLTVL.

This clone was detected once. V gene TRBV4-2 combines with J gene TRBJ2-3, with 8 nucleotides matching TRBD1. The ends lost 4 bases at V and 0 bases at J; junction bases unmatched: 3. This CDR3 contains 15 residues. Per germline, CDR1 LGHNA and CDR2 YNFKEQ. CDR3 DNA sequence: TGTGCCAGCAGCCCCCGACAGGGGAGCACAGATACGCAGTATTTT. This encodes CASSPRQGSTDTQYF.

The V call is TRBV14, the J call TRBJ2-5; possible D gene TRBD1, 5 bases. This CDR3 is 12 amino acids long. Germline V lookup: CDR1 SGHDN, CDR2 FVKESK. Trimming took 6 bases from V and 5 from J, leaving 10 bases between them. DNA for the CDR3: TGTGCCAGCAGTCTAAACAGGGAGACCCAGTACTTC. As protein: CASSLNRETQYF. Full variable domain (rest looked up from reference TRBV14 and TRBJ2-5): EAGVTQFPSHSVIEKGQTVTLRCDPISGHDNLYWYRRVMGKEIKFLLHFVKESKQDESGMPNNRFLAERTGGTYSTLKVQPAELEDSGVYFCASSLNRETQYFGPGTRLLVL.

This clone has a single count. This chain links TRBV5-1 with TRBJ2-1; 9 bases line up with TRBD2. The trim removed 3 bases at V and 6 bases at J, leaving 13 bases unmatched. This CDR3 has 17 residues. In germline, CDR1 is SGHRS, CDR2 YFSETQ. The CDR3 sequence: CASSSNPTGLAFNEQFF. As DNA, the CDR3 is TGCGCCAGCAGCTCTAACCCGACGGGACTAGCTTTCAATGAGCAGTTCTTC.

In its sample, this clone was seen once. As DNA, the CDR3 is TGTGCCAGCAGCTCAACAGGGAGGGCCCTCCACTTT. Translating it yields CASSSTGRALHF. V is TRBV13 and J is TRBJ1-6; a possible D gene is TRBD1 (6 bases). CDR1 and CDR2 (germline): PRHDT, FYEKMQ (reference sequence). Trimming pared 4 bases from V and 14 bases from J, leaving 12 bases between. This CDR3 has 12 residues.

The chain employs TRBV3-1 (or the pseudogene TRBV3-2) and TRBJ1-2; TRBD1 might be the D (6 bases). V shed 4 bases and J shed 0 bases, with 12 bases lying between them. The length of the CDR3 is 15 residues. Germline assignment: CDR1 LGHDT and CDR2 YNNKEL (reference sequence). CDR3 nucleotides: TGTGCCAGCAGCCCGCGGACAGTCCCTAACTATGGCTACACCTTC. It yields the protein CASSPRTVPNYGYTF.

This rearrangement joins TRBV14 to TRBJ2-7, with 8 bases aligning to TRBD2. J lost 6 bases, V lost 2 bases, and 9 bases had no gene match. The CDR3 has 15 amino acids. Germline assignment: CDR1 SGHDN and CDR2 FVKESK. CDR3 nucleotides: TGTGCCAGCAGCCAATTCTCAGCGGGAGTAAGCGAGCAGTACTTC. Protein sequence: CASSQFSAGVSEQYF.

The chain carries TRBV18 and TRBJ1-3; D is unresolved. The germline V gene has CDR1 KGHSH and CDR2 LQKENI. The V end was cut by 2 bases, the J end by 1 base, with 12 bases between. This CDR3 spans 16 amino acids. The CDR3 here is CASSPRQVLSGNTIYF. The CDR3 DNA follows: TGTGCCAGCTCACCAAGGCAGGTTCTTTCTGGAAACACCATATATTTT.

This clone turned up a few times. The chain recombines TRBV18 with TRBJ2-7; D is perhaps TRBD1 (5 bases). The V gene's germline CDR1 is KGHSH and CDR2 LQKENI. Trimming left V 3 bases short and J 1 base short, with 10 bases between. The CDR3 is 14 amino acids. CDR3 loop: CASSPSGLSYEQYF. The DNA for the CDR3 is TGTGCCAGCTCACCCTCAGGGTTATCCTACGAGCAGTACTTC.

In DNA, the CDR3 is TGTGCCAGTAGTATTGACCGGGAGGGCGTGAATGAGCAGTTCTTC. As protein: CASSIDREGVNEQFF. The chain combines TRBV19 with TRBJ2-1, with TRBD2 matching over 8 bases. The trim removed 3 bases at V and 7 bases at J, leaving 8 bases unmatched. The germline V gene encodes CDR1 LNHDA and CDR2 SQIVND (reference sequence). The CDR3 is 15 residues long.

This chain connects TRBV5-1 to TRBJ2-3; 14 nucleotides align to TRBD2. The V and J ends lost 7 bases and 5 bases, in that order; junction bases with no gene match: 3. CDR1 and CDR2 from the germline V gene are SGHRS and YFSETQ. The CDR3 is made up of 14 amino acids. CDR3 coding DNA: TGCGCCAGCGGGGGACTAGCGGGGGAAGATACGCAGTATTTT. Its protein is CASGGLAGEDTQYF.

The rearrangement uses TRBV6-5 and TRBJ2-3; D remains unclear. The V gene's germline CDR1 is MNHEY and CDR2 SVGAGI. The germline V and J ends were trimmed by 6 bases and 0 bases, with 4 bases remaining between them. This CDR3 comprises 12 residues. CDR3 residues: CASRDSTDTQYF. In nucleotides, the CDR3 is TGTGCCAGCAGGGACAGCACAGATACGCAGTATTTT.

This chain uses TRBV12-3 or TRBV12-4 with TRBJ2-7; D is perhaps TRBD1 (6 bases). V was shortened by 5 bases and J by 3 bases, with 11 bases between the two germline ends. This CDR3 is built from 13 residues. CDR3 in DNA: TGTGCCAGCAGTGTCAGAGGGGGCTACGAGCAGTACTTC. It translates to CASSVRGGYEQYF.

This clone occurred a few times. The chain's CDR3 is CASTSGLAGGTDTQYF. The CDR3 nucleotides read TGTGCCAGCACCTCCGGACTAGCGGGAGGCACAGATACGCAGTATTTT. The J gene is TRBJ2-3, the V gene TRBV5-4; 13 bases align to TRBD2. V lost 6 bases, J lost 1 base, and 5 bases stayed unmatched. The CDR3 contains 16 residues. Germline V gene sequence: CDR1 SGHNT, CDR2 YYREEE (reference sequence).

In DNA, the CDR3 is TGTGCCAGCTTAGTGCCCCAGCATTTT. Its protein product is CASLVPQHF. This chain joins TRBV6-1 and TRBJ1-5; D is unresolved. CDR1 and CDR2 (germline): MNHNS, SASEGT. CDR3 size: 9 residues. V lost 8 bases and J 9 bases, leaving 5 bases between the germline ends.

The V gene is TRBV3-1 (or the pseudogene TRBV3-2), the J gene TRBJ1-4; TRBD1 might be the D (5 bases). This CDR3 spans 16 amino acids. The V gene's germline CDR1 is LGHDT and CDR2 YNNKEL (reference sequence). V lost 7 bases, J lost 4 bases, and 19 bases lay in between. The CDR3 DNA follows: TGTGCCAGCAATAAAAGACGGGGACTGAGTAATGAAAAACTGTTTTTT. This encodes CASNKRRGLSNEKLFF.

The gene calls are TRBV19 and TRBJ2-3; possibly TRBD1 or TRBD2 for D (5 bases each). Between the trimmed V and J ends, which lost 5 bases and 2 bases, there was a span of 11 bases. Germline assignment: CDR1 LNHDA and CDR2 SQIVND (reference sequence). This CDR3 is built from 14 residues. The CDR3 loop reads CASSPGPNTDTQYF. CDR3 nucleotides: TGTGCCAGTAGTCCGGGACCCAACACAGATACGCAGTATTTT.